The entry below gives a single TCR beta chain sequence along with its context. Its antigen is as yet unknown. This record belongs to a study of cytomegalovirus exposure and HLA in healthy donors. Whole-study results and caveats: Associated with cytomegalovirus, according to the listing, were about 160 TCR beta chains. An assumption of roughly uniform sequencing depth across donors underlay the presence/absence analyses. TCR beta sequences numbering about 17,000 were associated with HLA alleles at 0.05 false discovery rate in a later analysis. The classifier was said to identify cytomegalovirus status with high specificity and sensitivity.

The CDR3 length is 16 residues. With 6 bases removed from V and 2 bases from J, the gap between germline ends came to 19 bases. Germline V lookup: CDR1 LGHNA, CDR2 YSLEER. Vbeta (60) and Jbeta (13) primers were used in the PCR. Here immunoSEQ multiplex PCR was the method, and the copy in TCRdb shows in-frame clones only, minus some. The sample comprises some 130,000 clones, approximately 80% of which are singletons, and about 0.71% rests with the top ten. The clonotype comes from a man between 18 and 35 years old in good health and CMV-seronegative. The chain recombines TRBV4-3 with TRBJ1-2; D might be TRBD1 (6 bases). The sequencing sample was made of PBMCs. CDR3 sequence: CASRGEIGQRNYGYTF. The CDR3 DNA reads TGCGCCAGCAGGGGGGAGATAGGACAGAGAAACTATGGCTACACCTTC.